This TCR beta chain was captured in a study of shared clonotypes between healthy human individuals. The assay was immunoSEQ multiplex PCR, and TCRdb's table has in-frame clones only and misses some. The table includes around 330,000 clones, under 80% detected once. This sequence was found in a man in his thirties or forties in good health. Material for sequencing was memory CD4+ T cells sorted from blood. Subset of the sample: CD45RA-negative fraction.

The CDR3 spells CASSSGGTGNTIYF. Written as DNA, the CDR3 is TGCGCCAGCAGCTCTGGAGGGACGGGAAACACCATATATTTT. The gene calls are TRBV5-1 and TRBJ1-3; D might be TRBD1 (5 bases). This CDR3 has 14 residues. Germline V gene data show CDR1 as SGHRS and CDR2 as YFSETQ. With 3 bases removed from V and 4 bases from J, the gap between germline ends came to 11 bases.